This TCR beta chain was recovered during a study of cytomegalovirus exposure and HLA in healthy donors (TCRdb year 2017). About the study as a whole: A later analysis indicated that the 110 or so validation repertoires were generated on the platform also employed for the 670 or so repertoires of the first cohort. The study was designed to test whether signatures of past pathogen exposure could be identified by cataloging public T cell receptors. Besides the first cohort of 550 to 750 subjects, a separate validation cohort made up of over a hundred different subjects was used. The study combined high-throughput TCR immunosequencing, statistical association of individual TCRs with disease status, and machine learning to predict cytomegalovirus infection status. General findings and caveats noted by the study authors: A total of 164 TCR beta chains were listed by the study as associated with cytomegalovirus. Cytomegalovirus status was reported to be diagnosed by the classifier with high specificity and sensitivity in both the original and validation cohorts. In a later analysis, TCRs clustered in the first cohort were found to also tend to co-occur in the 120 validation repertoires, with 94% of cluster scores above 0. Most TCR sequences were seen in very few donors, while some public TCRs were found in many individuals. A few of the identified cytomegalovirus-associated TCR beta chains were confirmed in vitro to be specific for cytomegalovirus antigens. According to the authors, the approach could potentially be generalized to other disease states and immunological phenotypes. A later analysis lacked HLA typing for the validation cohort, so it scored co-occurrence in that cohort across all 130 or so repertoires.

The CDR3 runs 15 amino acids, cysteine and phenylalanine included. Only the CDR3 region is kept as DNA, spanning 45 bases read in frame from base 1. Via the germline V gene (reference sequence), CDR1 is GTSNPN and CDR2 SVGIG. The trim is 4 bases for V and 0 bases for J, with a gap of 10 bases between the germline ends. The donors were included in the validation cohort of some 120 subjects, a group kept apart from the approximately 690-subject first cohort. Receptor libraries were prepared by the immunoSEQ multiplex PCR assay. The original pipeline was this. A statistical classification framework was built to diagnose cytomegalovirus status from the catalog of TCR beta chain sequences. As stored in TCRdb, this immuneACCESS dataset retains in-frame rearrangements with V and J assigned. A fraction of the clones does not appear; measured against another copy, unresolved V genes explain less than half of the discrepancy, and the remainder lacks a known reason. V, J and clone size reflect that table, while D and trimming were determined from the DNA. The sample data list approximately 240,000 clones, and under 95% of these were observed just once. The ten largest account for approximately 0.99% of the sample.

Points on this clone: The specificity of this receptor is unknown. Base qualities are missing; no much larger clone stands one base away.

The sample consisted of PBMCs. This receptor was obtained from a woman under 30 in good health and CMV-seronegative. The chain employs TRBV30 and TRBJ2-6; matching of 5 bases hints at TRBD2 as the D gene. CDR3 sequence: CAWNAGDSGANVLTF. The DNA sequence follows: TGTGCCTGGAATGCGGGCGACTCTGGGGCCAACGTCCTGACTTTC.